The clone carrying this T cell receptor beta chain has only one observation. This sample stems from a study of control samples from healthy donors and cancer patients. TCRdb's table, derived via immunoSEQ multiplex PCR, lists solely in-frame clones and lacks some. The table includes about 89,000 clones, about 84% detected once. The clonotype comes from a woman aged 40 to 49 in good health. The sequencing sample was made of blood.

Here the CDR3 DNA reads TGTGCCAGCAGCCCTCGGGACAGAAATAACTATGGCTACACCTTC. Amino acids: CASSPRDRNNYGYTF. The chain carries TRBV5-4 and TRBJ1-2; 7 nucleotides line up with TRBD1. The V segment lost 4 bases and the J segment 1 base; nucleotides outside the gene matches: 7. This CDR3 comprises 15 residues. Looked up from germline, CDR1 is SGHNT and CDR2 is YYREEE (reference sequence). The entire variable domain, with the rest obtained from reference TRBV5-4 and TRBJ1-2, is as follows: ETGVTQSPTHLIKTRGQQVTLRCSSQSGHNTVSWYQQALGQGPQFIFQYYREEENGRGNFPPRFSGLQFPNYSSELNVNALELDDSALYLCASSPRDRNNYGYTFGSGTRLTVV.